The 20 T cell receptor beta chains presented below share a single source sample, sequenced in a study of CXCR3-negative and CXCR3-positive naive CD8 T cells. Via 5' RACE with UMI labels, TRB cDNA libraries were prepared. TCRdb derives one entry per CDR3 protein from the 5' RACE reads, leaving out DNA. The table gives 6,000 to 8,500 distinct CDR3 sequences; the top ten clones make up 1.5% to 2% of it. Sample: naive CXCR3- CD8+ T cells from blood. Sample subset: CD45RO-CCR7+CD27+CD95- naive CD8+ T cells lacking CXCR3 (TNR3-). Source of these receptors: a human donor in good health. Some clones in this sample may be carry-over from other donors' samples.

This CDR3 reads CASSASAGGRTYNEQFF. This chain uses TRBV9 with TRBJ2-1; TCRdb gives TRBD2 as the D gene, but with no DNA this cannot be confirmed. The CDR3 is made up of 17 amino acids. Germline CDR1 is SGDLS and CDR2 is YYNGEE. The full variable domain, rest sourced from reference TRBV9 and TRBJ2-1, is DSGVTQTPKHLITATGQRVTLRCSPRSGDLSVYWYQQSLDQGLQFLIQYYNGEERAKGNILERFSAQQFPDLHSELNLSSLELGDSALYFCASSASAGGRTYNEQFFGPGTRLTVL.

V and J are TRBV21-1 and TRBJ2-7; with no DNA, the TCRdb D assignment of TRBD1 cannot be verified. TRBV21-1 is classified as a pseudogene. The CDR3 has 14 residues. The CDR3 here is CASSKGTGQGEQYF.

The CDR3: CASSQGVQQLYNEQFF. The chain has TRBV14 and TRBJ2-1. Germline CDR1 is SGHDN and CDR2 is FVKESK. CDR3 length equals 16 residues.

V is TRBV28 and J is TRBJ2-7; TCRdb returns TRBD2, unconfirmable since there is no DNA. The CDR3 runs to 12 residues. Germline CDR1 and CDR2: MDHEN and SYDVKM. The chain's CDR3 is CASWTSSKEQYF.

Judged by frequency, this clonotype is medium-sized (0.01 to 0.1%). The chain couples TRBV5-1 to TRBJ2-1; the TCRdb call, TRBD1, lacks DNA for checking. Germline V gene sequence: CDR1 SGHRS, CDR2 YFSETQ. This CDR3 has 13 residues. This CDR3 reads CASSQDRYNEQFF.

V is TRBV29-1 and J is TRBJ2-1; TCRdb returns TRBD2, unconfirmable since there is no DNA. The CDR3 consists of 14 residues. Germline CDR1 SQVTM, CDR2 ANQGSEA. The CDR3 is CSAPGLEVYNEQFF.

Its frequency marks this clonotype as medium-sized. This rearrangement joins TRBV29-1 to TRBJ2-1; TCRdb's assignment of TRBD1 cannot be checked, as there is no DNA. The CDR3 covers 12 residues. Germline values: CDR1 SQVTM, CDR2 ANQGSEA. CDR3 protein: CSVPGQNNEQFF.

The CDR3: CASSHWTVEETQYF. The chain links TRBV12-3 or TRBV12-4 to TRBJ2-5. The CDR3 length is 14 residues.

The V call is TRBV7-9, the J call TRBJ2-2; TCRdb indicates TRBD1, and absent DNA this call remains unverified. From germline, CDR1 is SEHNR and CDR2 FQNEAQ (reference sequence). This CDR3 is 15 amino acids long. The chain's CDR3 is CASSLAPGAGGELFF.

This sequence joins TRBV7-9 and TRBJ2-7. Germline CDR1 SEHNR, CDR2 FQNEAQ (reference sequence). This CDR3 spans 17 amino acids. CDR3 sequence: CASSSSRTIADFNEQYF.

This chain joins TRBV4-1 and TRBJ2-1; TCRdb calls TRBD1, which cannot be checked without DNA. The germline V gene has CDR1 MGHRA and CDR2 YSYEKL. CDR3 length: 15 amino acids. The CDR3 is CASSQDRGNNNEQFF.

The V and J genes are TRBV20-1 and TRBJ1-4; TCRdb gives TRBD1 as the D gene, but with no DNA this cannot be confirmed. The CDR3 is 15 residues long. The V gene's germline CDR1 is DFQATT and CDR2 SNEGSKA (reference sequence). The CDR3 loop reads CSARDRGGTNEKLFF.

The gene calls are TRBV29-1 and TRBJ2-2; the TCRdb D gene call, TRBD2, has no DNA to confirm it. This CDR3 has 14 residues. Germline values: CDR1 SQVTM, CDR2 ANQGSEA. This chain's CDR3 is CSVTSGIHTGELFF.

V gene TRBV29-1 combines with J gene TRBJ1-1; TCRdb names TRBD1, which stays unverified in the absence of DNA. The germline gives CDR1 SQVTM, CDR2 ANQGSEA. The CDR3 sequence is 13 residues long. The CDR3 is CSARTGEDTEAFF.

This clonotype is classed as medium-sized by frequency. V and J are TRBV13 and TRBJ2-4; the D call of TRBD1 rests on TCRdb alone, since no DNA is present to check it. This CDR3 is 12 amino acids long. Germline assignment: CDR1 PRHDT and CDR2 FYEKMQ (reference sequence). The CDR3 is CASSLGQGGMDF.

This clonotype shows up as medium-sized (0.01 to 0.1%) by frequency. The chain carries TRBV15 and TRBJ2-1; TCRdb gives TRBD1 as the D gene, but with no DNA this cannot be confirmed. This CDR3 comprises 16 residues. The germline gives CDR1 LNHNV, CDR2 YYDKDF (reference sequence). The CDR3 here is CATSPWGGSSYNEQFF.

This chain joins TRBV14 and TRBJ2-5; the D gene TCRdb calls, TRBD2, cannot be checked with no DNA. Germline values: CDR1 SGHDN, CDR2 FVKESK. The CDR3 runs to 14 residues. CDR3 protein: CASSLRGIQETQYF.

The chain couples TRBV20-1 to TRBJ1-1. Germline V CDR1 and CDR2: DFQATT, SNEGSKA (reference sequence). The CDR3 runs 12 residues. CDR3 amino acids: CSARGGGSEAFF.

The chain uses TRBV7-9 and TRBJ2-1; TCRdb lists TRBD1, though no DNA is available to test this call. The germline gives CDR1 SEHNR, CDR2 FQNEAQ (reference sequence). The CDR3 runs to 16 residues. The CDR3 is CASSLPGDKPVNEQFF. Based on the CDR3 plus reference TRBV7-9 and TRBJ2-1, the full variable domain is DTGVSQNPRHKITKRGQNVTFRCDPISEHNRLYWYRQTLGQGPEFLTYFQNEAQLEKSRLLSDRFSAERPKGSFSTLEIQRTEQGDSAMYLCASSLPGDKPVNEQFFGPGTRLTVL.

The chain joins TRBV12-3 or TRBV12-4 to TRBJ2-1. The CDR3 loop spans 14 amino acids. The CDR3 loop is CASSFSDRGNEQFF.